This T cell receptor beta chain was identified in a study of CD8+ T cells in alopecia areata (dated by TCRdb to about 2018). Regarding the complete study: Treated patients were enrolled in an open-label pilot trial of oral tofacitinib at 5 to 10 mg twice daily for moderate-to-severe alopecia areata. Human TCRbeta sequencing covered scalp tissue and sorted CD4+ and CD8+ peripheral blood T cells from patchy and totalis/universalis alopecia areata patients and healthy controls. Patients received tofacitinib for 6 to 18 months and were then followed off drug for 6 months to check for delayed response and recurrence. To study T cell clonal expansion in alopecia areata, the researchers applied high-throughput TCRbeta sequencing to both the C3H/HeJ mouse model and human patients. For the treated patients, the SALT score, which quantifies what percentage of scalp surface area is affected, served as the measure of disease severity. TCRbeta CDR3 regions were amplified by immunoSEQ multiplex PCR with 35 Vbeta forward and 13 Jbeta reverse primers. RNA was extracted with the PAXgene miRNA kit for fixed scalp, the miRNeasy kit for PBMCs, and the RNeasy kit for mouse skin. Patients on tofacitinib were biopsied at baseline and after 4 and 24 weeks of treatment, and several of the patients also had a later scalp biopsy. Scalp clonality was compared among normal scalp (n=4), patchy alopecia areata scalp (n=8), and alopecia totalis/universalis scalp (n=8).

Libraries came from the immunoSEQ multiplex PCR assay. RNA was extracted from all samples and reverse transcribed into cDNA as template for TCR sequencing. SuperScript III was used for first-strand cDNA synthesis, primed with a 2:1 mix of oligo-dT and random hexamers. A synthetic immune receptor repertoire was used to measure amplification bias, and any remaining bias was corrected computationally. The source study handled its data this way. Raw reads were preprocessed for error removal, and CDR3 was defined according to IMGT conventions as running from the conserved cysteine to phenylalanine. Clonality was calculated as 1 minus Shannon entropy normalized by log2 of the number of productive unique TCRs. Whether scalp clones were CD4 or CD8 was inferred by matching scalp TCRbeta sequences against CD4 and CD8 repertoires sorted from blood. TCRdb's version of the immuneACCESS table is confined to in-frame rearrangements and falls short of the full clone set. An unresolved V gene accounts for under half of the shortfall where checked; the remainder is of unknown origin. V and J calls and clone size follow that table, whereas D and trimming were derived from the DNA. This sample gives more than 150,000 clones in total; roughly 53% of them show up just once. The top ten clonotypes cover 10% to 15% of the sample.

Overall study results and their limits: Because the treated cohort was small and had just a single nonresponder, larger studies are needed to establish links between baseline CD8+ expansion and response. Lesional scalp, especially in alopecia totalis/universalis, showed higher clonality and more expanded CD8+ clones than normal scalp, suggesting antigenic drive. TCR sequences shared between patients were less clear than in mice, possibly partly because of HLA diversity in the patient population. Resident alphabeta T cells in normal human skin are also sequenced, complicating scalp TCR repertoire analysis, unlike mouse skin dominated by gammadelta T cells. Scalp clonality and the number of expanded CD8+ clones among the top 100 scalp clones were significantly decreased by tofacitinib. During tofacitinib treatment, many expanded lesional clones remained in scalp and blood, and this persistence may partly explain relapse after treatment is stopped.

In the germline V gene, CDR1 corresponds to MGHRA and CDR2 to YSYEKL. Including the terminal cysteine and phenylalanine, the CDR3 comprises 14 residues. Just CDR3 DNA is preserved here, 42 bases in frame from base 1. The trim is 5 bases for V and 0 bases for J, with a gap of 8 bases between the germline ends. The time point label, read with the paper, signifies: about 25 weeks on oral tofacitinib. In light of the paper, this sample's treatment or condition label describes: oral pan-JAK inhibitor, 5-10 mg twice daily. From alopecia areata patients, peripheral blood was collected along with lesional scalp punch biopsies. PBMCs were isolated by density centrifugation and stained for CD3, CD4 and CD8, and CD4+ and CD8+ T cells were sorted on a FACSAria. A word on this clone: No antigen is known for it. No clone much larger than this one lies a single base away; base qualities are absent.

The receptor comes from a human donor with alopecia areata. The chain was built from TRBV4-1 and TRBJ1-5, with no D gene named confidently. Here the sequenced sample was CD8+ T cells sorted from blood, taken at week 24, from a patient treated with tofacitinib. The CDR3 here reads CASSLEYSNQPQHF. The nucleotides read TGCGCCAGCAGCTTAGAGTATAGCAATCAGCCCCAGCATTTT.